This TCR beta chain was identified during a study of T-cell reconstitution after alpha-beta-depleted transplantation in children. Study observations and caveats: Some patients' high day-60 TCRbeta diversity was attributed to recipient cells surviving conditioning. Where alpha-beta T cells came from about two months after transplant was reportedly several hundred expanded graft clones. Counts and diversity of T cells one year after transplant came mostly from newly produced T cells.

A word on this clonotype: No antigen is known for it.

Molecular barcoding with unique molecular identifiers was used for the TCRbeta library. A single record per CDR3 protein comes from TCRdb applying MiXCR to the PCR reads. The table lists some 120,000 distinct CDR3 sequences, 23% of them singletons. The material was PBMCs, mostly from graft donor cells, obtained 180 days after TCRalphabeta/CD19-depleted stem cell transplant. This receptor was identified in a male patient aged 2-15 years who had a stem cell transplant for chronic granulomatous disease, so the T cells may come from the graft donor.

As DNA, the CDR3 is TGTGCCAGCAGTGACACCAGAGGCGGCGATACGCAGTATTTT. It codes for CASSDTRGGDTQYF. The rearrangement joins TRBV25-1 to TRBJ2-3; D unclear. CDR3 length: 14 amino acids. Germline-derived CDR1 and CDR2 are MGHDK and SYGVNS. The germline V and J ends were trimmed by 3 bases and 6 bases, with 13 bases remaining between them.